This section outlines one TCR beta chain sequence together with its context. Its antigen is unknown. As part of library construction, unique molecular identifiers were attached to individual cDNA molecules. TCRdb re-called the 5' RACE reads through MiXCR, storing one row per CDR3 protein. In the table there are roughly 60,000 distinct CDR3 sequences, roughly 8.4% of which are singletons. Per germline, CDR1 GTSNPN and CDR2 SVGIG (reference sequence). J gave up 6 bases and V 1 base, and 7 bases lay outside the gene matches. This CDR3 is 15 amino acids long. This specimen belongs to a study of early T cells in non-severe SARS-CoV-2 infection. The overall study: Investigators sequenced bulk RNA drawn from unsorted whole blood, and chains remained unpaired.

Whole-study findings and limits: CD4 and private specificities were missed by VDJdb matching, which favored anti-spike CD8 responses.

This chain joins TRBV30 and TRBJ1-4; TRBD1 matches at 8 bases. This clonotype was sampled from an adult who was a healthcare worker with PCR-confirmed SARS-CoV-2 infection or an uninfected control (not recorded which). Sequenced input: whole blood. For the CDR3, the DNA is TGTGCCTGGAGTGCGGGACAGGCGGGGGATGAAAAACTGTTTTTT. This encodes CAWSAGQAGDEKLFF.